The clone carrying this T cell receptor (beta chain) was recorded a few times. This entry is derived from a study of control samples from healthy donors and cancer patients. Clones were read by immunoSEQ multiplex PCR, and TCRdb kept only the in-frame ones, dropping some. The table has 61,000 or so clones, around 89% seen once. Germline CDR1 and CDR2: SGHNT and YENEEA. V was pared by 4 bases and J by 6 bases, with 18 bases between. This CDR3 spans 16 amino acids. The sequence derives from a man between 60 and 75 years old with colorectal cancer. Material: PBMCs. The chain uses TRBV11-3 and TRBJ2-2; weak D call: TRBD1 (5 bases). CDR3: CASSSLGAGTAGELFF. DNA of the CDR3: TGTGCCAGCAGCTCCCTTGGGGCAGGAACGGCCGGGGAGCTGTTTTTT.